What follows are 16 T cell receptor beta chains derived from one specimen sequenced in a study of blood T cell repertoires in COVID-19. Generated by immunoSEQ multiplex PCR, the TCRdb table keeps only in-frame clones and is missing some. The repertoire holds about 210,000 clones, over 75% seen once, with approximately 5% in the top ten. Sequenced: peripheral blood. These TCRs come from a man aged 45 to 65 with COVID-19, enrolled during active disease.

This clone came up a few times. The genes are TRBV14 and TRBJ2-5; TRBD2 matches 10 bases. Germline CDR1 is SGHDN and CDR2 is FVKESK. CDR3 length: 15 amino acids. V gave up 3 bases and J gave up 5 bases; unmatched junction bases: 6. Written as DNA, the CDR3 is TGTGCCAGCAGCCAGATAAGCGGGGGGGCGGAGACCCAGTACTTC. Residues: CASSQISGGAETQYF.

V is TRBV6-1 and J is TRBJ2-3; 13 bases match TRBD2. Germline values: CDR1 MNHNS, CDR2 SASEGT. This CDR3 has 18 residues. V lost 4 bases, J lost 4 bases, and 11 bases stayed unmatched. CDR3 sequence reads: CASSVSGTSGVGADTQYF. Written as DNA, the CDR3 is TGTGCCAGCAGTGTCTCCGGGACTAGCGGGGTTGGCGCAGATACGCAGTATTTT.

The V gene is TRBV7-2, the J gene TRBJ2-3; D is undetermined. V dropped 1 base and J dropped 5 bases, with 7 bases sitting between them. Germline CDR1 reads SGHTA; CDR2 reads FQGNSA. The CDR3 totals 13 residues. CDR3 nucleotides: TGTGCCAGCAGCTTAGTTCCGGGAGATACGCAGTATTTT. This sequence encodes CASSLVPGDTQYF.

The V gene is TRBV10-1, the J gene TRBJ1-1, with 7 bases matching TRBD1. Germline-derived CDR1 and CDR2 are WNHNN and SYGVQD (reference sequence). The CDR3 totals 13 residues. V lost 4 bases to trimming and J lost 11 bases; unmatched junction nucleotides: 10. CDR3 sequence: CASSVGVGTAAFF. Here the CDR3 DNA reads TGCGCCAGCAGTGTGGGGGTGGGGACAGCGGCTTTCTTT.

The CDR3 nucleotides are TGTGCCAGCAGTTTAGAGACAGGTTCCTACGAGCAGTACTTC. This encodes CASSLETGSYEQYF. V gene TRBV27 combines with J gene TRBJ2-7, with D tentatively TRBD1 (6 bases). The V gene's germline CDR1 is MNHEY and CDR2 SMNVEV (reference sequence). V was clipped by 2 bases and J by 1 base, with 9 bases between them. The CDR3 runs 14 residues.

Many counts were recorded for this clone. This sequence joins TRBV3-1 (or the pseudogene TRBV3-2) and TRBJ2-5; 10 bases align to TRBD2. The V gene end was trimmed by 6 bases and the J gene end by 5 bases; junction bases not matched to a gene: 12. Germline CDR1 LGHDT, CDR2 YNNKEL (reference sequence). This CDR3 region has 16 residues. The CDR3 bases are TGTGCCAGCAGTCCCGAGGTAGCGGGGGGTAGGGAGACCCAGTACTTC. The encoded protein is CASSPEVAGGRETQYF.

CDR3 protein: CAWSKPPDRWFDSPLHF. In DNA form, the CDR3 reads TGTGCCTGGAGTAAGCCCCCCGACAGGTGGTTTGATTCACCCCTCCACTTT. J is TRBJ1-6 and V is TRBV30, with a weak D call TRBD1 (6 bases). CDR3 length: 17 residues. Between the trimmed V and J ends, which lost 2 bases and 8 bases, there was a span of 22 bases. Germline lookup yields CDR1 GTSNPN and CDR2 SVGIG (reference sequence).

The chain links TRBV2 to TRBJ1-4; perhaps TRBD1 as D (5 bases). V lost 4 bases, J lost 7 bases, and 19 bases lay in between. This CDR3 contains 16 residues. Germline CDR1 and CDR2: SNHLY and FYNNEI. The CDR3 spells CASSGEQRGLSEKLFF. The CDR3 DNA sequence: TGTGCCAGCAGTGGGGAACAACGGGGGTTAAGTGAAAAACTGTTTTTT.

The chain joins TRBV13 to TRBJ2-1, with 8 nucleotides matching TRBD2. The CDR3 contains 13 residues. Germline assignment: CDR1 PRHDT and CDR2 FYEKMQ (reference sequence). J was trimmed by 7 bases and V by 3 bases; bases with no gene match: 2. CDR3 DNA sequence: TGTGCCAGCAGCTTTACGGGGGGGAATGAGCAGTTCTTC. This encodes CASSFTGGNEQFF.

The rearrangement uses TRBV5-1 and TRBJ2-1; 10 positions match TRBD2. V was pared by 5 bases and J by 7 bases, with 6 bases of the junction left unmatched. The CDR3 sequence is 14 residues long. Germline loops: CDR1 SGHRS, CDR2 YFSETQ. The chain's CDR3 is CASRPLAGANEQFF. For the CDR3, the DNA is TGCGCCAGCAGGCCTCTAGCGGGGGCAAATGAGCAGTTCTTC.

The rearrangement joins TRBV6-5 to TRBJ2-1, with a weak D call TRBD2 (5 bases). The CDR3 extends over 15 amino acids. Trimming cost V 5 bases and J 4 bases, with 15 bases left between them. Germline V CDR1 and CDR2: MNHEY, SVGAGI. The CDR3 reads CASSQSADFYNEQFF. CDR3 in DNA: TGTGCCAGCAGTCAAAGCGCGGACTTTTACAATGAGCAGTTCTTC.

The chain joins TRBV19 to TRBJ1-6; 10 positions match TRBD1. Trimming cost V 3 bases and J 9 bases; bases outside gene matches: 5. The V gene's germline CDR1 is LNHDA and CDR2 SQIVND (reference sequence). The CDR3 is made up of 15 amino acids. The CDR3 region is CASSISGQGISPLHF. CDR3 nucleotides: TGTGCCAGTAGTATCTCGGGACAGGGGATTTCACCCCTCCACTTT. Full variable domain (missing parts from reference TRBV19 and TRBJ1-6): DGGITQSPKYLFRKEGQNVTLSCEQNLNHDAMYWYRQDPGQGLRLIYYSQIVNDFQKGDIAEGYSVSREKKESFPLTVTSAQKNPTAFYLCASSISGQGISPLHFGNGTRLTVT.

V is TRBV5-1 and J is TRBJ1-1; unclear D gene. The CDR3 sequence is 13 residues long. Trimming left V 0 bases short and J 9 bases short, with 12 bases between. CDR1 SGHRS and CDR2 YFSETQ come from the germline V gene. DNA of the CDR3: TGCGCCAGCAGCTTGGGTACAGAGACACAAGCTTTCTTT. It specifies CASSLGTETQAFF.

Here the CDR3 reads CAIGDTGWENTEAFF. CDR3 sequence (DNA): TGTGCCATCGGAGATACAGGGTGGGAGAACACTGAAGCTTTCTTT. J is TRBJ1-1 and V is TRBV10-3; D might be TRBD1 (6 bases). V was trimmed by 8 bases and J by 1 base, leaving 17 bases between them. The V gene's germline CDR1 is ENHRY and CDR2 SYGVKD. The CDR3 spans 15 residues.

This clone has a handful of counts. The chain carries TRBV5-1 and TRBJ1-5; a weak D match, TRBD1 (5 bases). Trimming pared 0 bases from V and 4 bases from J, leaving 11 bases between. This CDR3 comprises 15 residues. CDR1 is SGHRS, CDR2 YFSETQ, per germline. Written as DNA, the CDR3 is TGCGCCAGCAGCTTGGGGGCGGCAGGGAATCAGCCCCAGCATTTT. Protein product: CASSLGAAGNQPQHF.

This chain links TRBV7-8 with TRBJ2-3; tentatively, D is TRBD2 (5 bases). This CDR3 comprises 13 residues. Trimming pared 7 bases from V and 2 bases from J, leaving 10 bases between. Germline assignment: CDR1 SGHVS and CDR2 FQNEAQ. The CDR3 loop is CASKLDFTDTQYF. CDR3 nucleotide sequence: TGTGCCAGCAAACTAGATTTCACAGATACGCAGTATTTT. Full variable domain (missing parts from reference TRBV7-8 and TRBJ2-3): GAGVSQSPRYKVAKRGQDVALRCDPISGHVSLFWYQQALGQGPEFLTYFQNEAQLDKSGLPSDRFFAERPEGSVSTLKIQRTQQEDSAVYLCASKLDFTDTQYFGPGTRLTVL.